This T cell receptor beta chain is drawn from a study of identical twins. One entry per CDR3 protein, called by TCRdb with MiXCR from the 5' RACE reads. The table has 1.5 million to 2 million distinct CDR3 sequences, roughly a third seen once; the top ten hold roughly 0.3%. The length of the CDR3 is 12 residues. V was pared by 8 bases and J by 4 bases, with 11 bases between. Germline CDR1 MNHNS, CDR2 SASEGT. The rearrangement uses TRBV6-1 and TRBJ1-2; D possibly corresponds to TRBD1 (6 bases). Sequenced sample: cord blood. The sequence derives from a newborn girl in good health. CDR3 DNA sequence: TGTGCCAGCCGGGACACAACCTATGGCTACACCTTC. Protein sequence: CASRDTTYGYTF.